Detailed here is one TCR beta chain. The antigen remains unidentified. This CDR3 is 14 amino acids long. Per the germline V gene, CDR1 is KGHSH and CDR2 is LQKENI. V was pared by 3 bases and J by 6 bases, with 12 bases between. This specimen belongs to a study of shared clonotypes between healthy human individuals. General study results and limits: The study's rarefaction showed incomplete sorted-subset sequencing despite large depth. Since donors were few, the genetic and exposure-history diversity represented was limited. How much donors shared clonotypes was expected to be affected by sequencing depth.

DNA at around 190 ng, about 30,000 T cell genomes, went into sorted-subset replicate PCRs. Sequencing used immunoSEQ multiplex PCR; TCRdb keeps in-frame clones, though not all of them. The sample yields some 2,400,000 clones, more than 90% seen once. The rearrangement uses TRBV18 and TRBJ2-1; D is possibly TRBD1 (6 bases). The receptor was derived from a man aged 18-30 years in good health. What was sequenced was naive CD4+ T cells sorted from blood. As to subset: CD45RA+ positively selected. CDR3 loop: CASSPRQASNEQFF. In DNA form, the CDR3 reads TGTGCCAGCTCACCCAGACAGGCTTCCAATGAGCAGTTCTTC.